A single sample gave rise to the 6 T cell receptor beta chains below, sequenced in a study of cytomegalovirus exposure and HLA in healthy donors. The PCR employed 60 Vbeta primers together with 13 Jbeta primers. Libraries were prepared by immunoSEQ multiplex PCR; TCRdb keeps only in-frame clonotypes and omits some of them. The sample has approximately 150,000 clones; 81% are singletons. The sequenced sample consisted of PBMCs. The source is a woman in her late teens or twenties in good health and CMV-seropositive.

The chain has TRBV30 and TRBJ2-7; D gene ambiguous. This CDR3 is 13 amino acids long. Per germline, CDR1 GTSNPN and CDR2 SVGIG (reference sequence). Trimming took off 1 base at V and 3 bases at J, with 10 bases between the two ends. CDR3 bases: TGTGCCTGGAGTGGTGACTCATTCTACGAGCAGTACTTC. As protein: CAWSGDSFYEQYF.

CDR3 nucleotide sequence: TGTGCCAGCAGCTCGTTAAATCAGCCCCAGCATTTT. Its protein product is CASSSLNQPQHF. The chain couples TRBV11-2 to TRBJ1-5; the D is unclear. The V end was cut by 4 bases, the J end by 4 bases, with 5 bases between. The CDR3 loop spans 12 amino acids. CDR1 is SGHAT and CDR2 is FQNNGV in the germline V gene.

This clone was counted a few times. This chain uses TRBV6-5 with TRBJ1-5; D perhaps matches TRBD1 (6 bases). Per the germline V gene, CDR1 is MNHEY and CDR2 is SVGAGI. The CDR3 covers 15 residues. V dropped 6 bases and J dropped 3 bases, with 15 bases sitting between them. The CDR3 DNA sequence: TGTGCCAGCAGCACCACACAGGGTAACAATCAGCCCCAGCATTTT. Translated, it gives CASSTTQGNNQPQHF.

Worth noting for this clone: The CDR3 end shows no conserved phenylalanine or tryptophan, and so a read error is likely. This chain uses TRBV10-3 with TRBJ1-6, with TRBD1 as a possible D gene (6 bases). The CDR3 length is 15 residues. The germline V gene encodes CDR1 ENHRY and CDR2 SYGVKD. V was shortened by 6 bases and J by 5 bases, with 14 bases between the two germline ends. CDR3 sequence: CAIRMDSSNNSPLHL. DNA for the CDR3: TGTGCCATCAGAATGGACAGTTCCAATAATTCACCCCTCCACCTT.

The rearrangement links TRBV28 to TRBJ1-3; TRBD1 agrees at 7 bases. Germline loops: CDR1 MDHEN, CDR2 SYDVKM. This CDR3 is 15 amino acids long. Trimming removed 2 bases from V and 4 bases from J; junction bases left unmatched: 5. CDR3 sequence (DNA): TGTGCCAGCAGTTTACCGACAGGGCGAGGAAACACCATATATTTT. This codes for CASSLPTGRGNTIYF.

This clone was found once. The V and J genes are TRBV7-9 and TRBJ1-4, with D maybe TRBD1 (6 bases). Germline CDR1 reads SEHNR; CDR2 reads FQNEAQ (reference sequence). The V end was cut by 4 bases, the J end by 0 bases, with 18 bases between. The CDR3 length is 18 residues. The DNA of the CDR3 is TGTGCCAGCAGCTCGACAGGCCGAATGACTGCAACTAATGAAAAACTGTTTTTT. Residues: CASSSTGRMTATNEKLFF.